The next 9 T cell receptor beta chains were all read from a single sample in a study of cytomegalovirus exposure and HLA in healthy donors listed by TCRdb under 2017. Libraries were built with the immunoSEQ multiplex PCR assay. For the multiplex PCR, a mixture combining 60 forward primers for TCR Vbeta segments and 13 reverse primers for TCR Jbeta segments was used. The clones in this table, taken by TCRdb from immuneACCESS, are in-frame only. Not every clone is retained; where verified, under half of the shortfall comes from an unresolved V gene, and the cause of the rest is unknown. Recorded for this sample are 150,000 to 200,000 clones; 80% to 85% of them occurred a single time. Jointly, the top ten make up roughly 0.99% of the sample. Input material: PBMCs. These receptors were collected from a girl aged 2-10 years in good health and CMV-seropositive.

This chain joins TRBV7-2 and TRBJ1-1, with D uncertain. Germline V gene sequence: CDR1 SGHTA, CDR2 FQGNSA. The CDR3 consists of 13 residues. V lost 2 bases to trimming and J lost 3 bases, with 7 bases between them. For the CDR3, the DNA is TGTGCCAGCAGCTTACAGGATTACACTGAAGCTTTCTTT. It yields the protein CASSLQDYTEAFF.

The chain recombines TRBV25-1 with TRBJ1-1; D gene uncertain. Per germline, CDR1 MGHDK and CDR2 SYGVNS. Deletions cut 6 bases from V and 1 base from J, with 6 bases between. The CDR3 runs to 12 residues. CDR3 loop: CASREGNTEAFF. The CDR3 bases are TGTGCCAGCAGGGAGGGGAACACTGAAGCTTTCTTT.

This clone has a handful of counts. The genes are TRBV30 and TRBJ2-1; D gene uncertain. There are 12 residues in the CDR3. Germline CDR1 reads GTSNPN; CDR2 reads SVGIG (reference sequence). The V end lost 4 bases, the J end lost 0 bases, and 4 bases lay between the germline ends. CDR3 protein: CAWKYSYNEQFF. DNA of the CDR3: TGTGCCTGGAAATACTCCTACAATGAGCAGTTCTTC.

The CDR3 DNA sequence: TGTGCCATCGGTCTGGGGGGGAACACTGAAGCTTTCTTT. Translation gives CAIGLGGNTEAFF. The gene calls are TRBV10-3 and TRBJ1-1; D might be TRBD1 (5 bases). Germline-derived CDR1 and CDR2 are ENHRY and SYGVKD. The CDR3 has 13 residues. V lost 8 bases, J lost 1 base, and 11 bases lay in between.

V is TRBV30 and J is TRBJ2-6; a possible D gene is TRBD1 (6 bases). From germline, CDR1 is GTSNPN and CDR2 SVGIG (reference sequence). CDR3 length: 16 residues. Trimming shortened V by 1 base and J by 0 bases, and 10 bases separated the two germline ends. The CDR3 spells CAWSGDIPSGANVLTF. The CDR3 region has the DNA TGTGCCTGGAGTGGGGACATTCCCTCTGGGGCCAACGTCCTGACTTTC.

This clone was counted once. The J gene is TRBJ2-3, the V gene TRBV27, with TRBD2 identical over 7 bases. V gave up 2 bases and J gave up 2 bases; unmatched junction bases: 4. The CDR3 totals 15 residues. Per germline, CDR1 MNHEY and CDR2 SMNVEV (reference sequence). The CDR3 nucleotides read TGTGCCAGCAGTTTAGGGCGGGGGTACACAGATACGCAGTATTTT. Translated: CASSLGRGYTDTQYF.

V and J are TRBV27 and TRBJ2-2, with a tentative D call TRBD1 (6 bases). The germline V gene has CDR1 MNHEY and CDR2 SMNVEV (reference sequence). This CDR3 spans 14 amino acids. Trimming left V 2 bases short and J 6 bases short, with 10 bases between. The CDR3 DNA sequence: TGTGCCAGCAGTTTAAACAGGGTTGCCGGGGAGCTGTTTTTT. Protein product: CASSLNRVAGELFF.

The gene calls are TRBV10-3 and TRBJ1-1; 10 nucleotides align to TRBD1. Germline V CDR1 and CDR2: ENHRY, SYGVKD. J gave up 4 bases and V 9 bases, and 5 bases lay outside the gene matches. The CDR3 is 13 residues long. This CDR3 is CAIAGTGATEAFF. CDR3 DNA: TGTGCCATTGCCGGGACAGGGGCCACTGAAGCTTTCTTT.

The chain is built from TRBV19 and TRBJ1-1; possibly TRBD1 for D (5 bases). Germline assignment: CDR1 LNHDA and CDR2 SQIVND (reference sequence). Trimming pared 5 bases from V and 5 bases from J, leaving 12 bases between. The CDR3 consists of 13 residues. The CDR3 here is CASSERGLTEAFF. The CDR3, as DNA: TGTGCCAGTAGTGAGCGGGGCTTAACTGAAGCTTTCTTT.